The rows below give T cell receptor beta chains drawn from one sample of a study of shared clonotypes between healthy human individuals. The protocol was immunoSEQ multiplex PCR, while the TCRdb copy is restricted to in-frame clones and leaves out a portion. The sample has about 2.1 million clones, roughly 95% seen once. The sequencing input was naive CD8+ T cells from PBMCs. These receptors were collected from a man younger than 30 in good health. Some clones in this sample may be carry-over from other donors' samples. CDR3s include the opening cysteine and the closing phenylalanine or tryptophan. A D gene is named only where the DNA matches it firmly. For some rows the clone size is stated as once, few or many, or as a class when expanded; others skip it.

-	TRBV28	-	TRBJ2-7	TGTGCCAGCAGTCCCCCCGCGACCTCCTACGAGCAGTACTTC	CASSPPATSYEQYF
-	TRBV4-1	TRBD1	TRBJ2-2	TGCGCCAGCAGCCAAGATCTTGTACGGACAGGGAAAACCGGGGAGCTGTTTTTT	CASSQDLVRTGKTGELFF
once	TRBV9	-	TRBJ2-7	TGTGCCAGCAGCGCAACGAATGGACGGAGCCCCTACGAGCAGTACTTC	CASSATNGRSPYEQYF
once	TRBV6-6	TRBD1	TRBJ2-1	TGTGCCAGCAGAAACGGACAGGGGGGGAATGAGCAGTTCTTC	CASRNGQGGNEQFF
-	TRBV6-1	TRBD1	TRBJ1-1	TGTGCCAGCAGTAGACAGGGGGAGAACACTGAAGCTTTCTTT	CASSRQGENTEAFF
-	TRBV7-9	TRBD2	TRBJ2-1	TGTGCCAGCAGCACTACTAGCGGGCAGGACTGGGATGAGCAGTTCTTC	CASSTTSGQDWDEQFF
-	TRBV18	-	TRBJ2-7	TGTGCCAGCTCACCACCTAGCTCCGGGAACGAGCAGTACTTC	CASSPPSSGNEQYF
-	TRBV6-1	-	TRBJ2-3	TGTGCCAGCAGTCTAAGCACAGATACGCAGTATTTT	CASSLSTDTQYF
-	TRBV2	-	TRBJ2-7	TGTGCCAGCAGCTATACAGCCTACGAGCAGTACTTC	CASSYTAYEQYF
-	TRBV4-1	-	TRBJ2-7	TGCGCCAGCAGCCCTATAGGACAGTCCTACGAGCAGTACTTC	CASSPIGQSYEQYF
once	TRBV29-1	-	TRBJ2-1	TGCAGCGTTGAACTAGAATACAATGAGCAGTTCTTC	CSVELEYNEQFF